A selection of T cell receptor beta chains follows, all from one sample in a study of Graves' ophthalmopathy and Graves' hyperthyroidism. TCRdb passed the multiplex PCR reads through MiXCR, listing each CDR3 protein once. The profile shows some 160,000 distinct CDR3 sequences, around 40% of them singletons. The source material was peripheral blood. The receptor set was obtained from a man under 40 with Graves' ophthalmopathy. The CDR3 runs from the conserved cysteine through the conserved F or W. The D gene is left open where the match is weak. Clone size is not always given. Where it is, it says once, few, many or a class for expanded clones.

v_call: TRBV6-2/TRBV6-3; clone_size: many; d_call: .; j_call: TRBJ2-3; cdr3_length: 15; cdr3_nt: TGTGCCAGCAGTAGGGGCAGGGAGTCGTCAGATACGCAGTATTTT; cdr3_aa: CASSRGRESSDTQYF
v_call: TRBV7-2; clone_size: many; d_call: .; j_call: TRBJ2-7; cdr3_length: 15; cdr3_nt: TGTGCCAGCAGCCGTGCAGGTAGAGTGGGTGACGAGCAGTACTTC; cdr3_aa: CASSRAGRVGDEQYF
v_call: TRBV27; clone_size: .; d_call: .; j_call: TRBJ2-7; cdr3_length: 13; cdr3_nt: TGTGCCAGCAGTTTTGGGGGATCCCACGAGCAGTACTTC; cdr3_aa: CASSFGGSHEQYF
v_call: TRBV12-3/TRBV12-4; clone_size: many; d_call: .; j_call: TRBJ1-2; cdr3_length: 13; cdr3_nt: TGTGCCAGCAGCCTACAGGGAGTGAGGGGCTACACCTTC; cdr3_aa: CASSLQGVRGYTF
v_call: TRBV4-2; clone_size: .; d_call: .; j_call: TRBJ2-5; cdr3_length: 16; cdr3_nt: TGTGCCAGCAGCCAACCCTTAGCGGACCGGGAAGAGACCCAGTACTTC; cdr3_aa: CASSQPLADREETQYF
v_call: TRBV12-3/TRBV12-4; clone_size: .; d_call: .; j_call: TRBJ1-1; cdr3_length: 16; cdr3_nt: TGTGCCAGCAGTTTGCCAGGAGGCCCAGGGGACACTGAAGCTTTCTTT; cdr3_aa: CASSLPGGPGDTEAFF
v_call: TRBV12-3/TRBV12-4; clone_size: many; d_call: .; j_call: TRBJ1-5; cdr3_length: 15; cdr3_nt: TGTGCCAGCAGCCTCCCCGGCAGCCCCAATCAGCCCCAGCATTTT; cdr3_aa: CASSLPGSPNQPQHF
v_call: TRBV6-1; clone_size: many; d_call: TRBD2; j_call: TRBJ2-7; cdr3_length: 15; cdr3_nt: TGTGCCAGCAGTGCGGGGGGAGGCAATGTTTACGAGCAGTACTTC; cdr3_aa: CASSAGGGNVYEQYF
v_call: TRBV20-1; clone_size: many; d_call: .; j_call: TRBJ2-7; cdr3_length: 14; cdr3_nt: TGCAGTGCGGATACCGGGACTGGCTCCTACGAGCAGTACTTC; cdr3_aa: CSADTGTGSYEQYF
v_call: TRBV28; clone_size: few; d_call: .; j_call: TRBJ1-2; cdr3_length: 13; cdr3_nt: TGTGCCAGCAGTTTGATACAGGGCTCTGGCTACACCTTC; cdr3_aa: CASSLIQGSGYTF
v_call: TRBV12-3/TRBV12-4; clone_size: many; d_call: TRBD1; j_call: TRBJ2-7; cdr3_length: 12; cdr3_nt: TGTGCCAGCAGTCCGACAGGGTACGAGCAGTACTTC; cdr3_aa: CASSPTGYEQYF
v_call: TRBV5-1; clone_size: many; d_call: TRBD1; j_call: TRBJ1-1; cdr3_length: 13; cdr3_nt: TGCGCCAGCAGCCTAACAGGGGTAACTGAAGCTTTCTTT; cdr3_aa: CASSLTGVTEAFF
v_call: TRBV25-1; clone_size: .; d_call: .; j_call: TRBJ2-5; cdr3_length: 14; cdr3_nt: TGTGCCAGCAGTGAGGCCCGGGTCCAAGAGACCCAGTACTTC; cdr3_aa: CASSEARVQETQYF
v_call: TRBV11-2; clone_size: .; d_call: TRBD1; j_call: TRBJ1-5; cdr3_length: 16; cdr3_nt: TGTGCCAGCAGCCCGTCGGGACAGGGGAATAGTCAGCCCCAGCATTTT; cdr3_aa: CASSPSGQGNSQPQHF
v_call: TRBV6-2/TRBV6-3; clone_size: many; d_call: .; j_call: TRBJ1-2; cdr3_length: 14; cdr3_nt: TGTGCCAGCACCTACCTCTCCGGAACCTATGGCTACACCTTC; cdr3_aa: CASTYLSGTYGYTF
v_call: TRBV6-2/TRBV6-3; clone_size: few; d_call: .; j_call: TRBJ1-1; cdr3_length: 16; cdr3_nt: TGTGCCAGCAGTTACTCTCGCGGCGGGCTACACACTGAAGCTTTCTTT; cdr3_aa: CASSYSRGGLHTEAFF
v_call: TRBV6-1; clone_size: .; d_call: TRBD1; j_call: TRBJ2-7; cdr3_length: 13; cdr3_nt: TGTGCCGGCACCCCGGGACAGGGGTACGAGCAGTACTTC; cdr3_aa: CAGTPGQGYEQYF
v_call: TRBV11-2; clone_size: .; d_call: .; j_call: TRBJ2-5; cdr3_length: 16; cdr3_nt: TGTGCCAGTGCGATCCTTAGGGGCAGCCTTATGGAGACCCAGTACTTC; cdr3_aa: CASAILRGSLMETQYF
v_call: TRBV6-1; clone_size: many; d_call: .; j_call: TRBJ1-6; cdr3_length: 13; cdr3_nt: TGTGCCAGCAAGGTTATGGGGAATTCACCCCTCCACTTT; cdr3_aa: CASKVMGNSPLHF
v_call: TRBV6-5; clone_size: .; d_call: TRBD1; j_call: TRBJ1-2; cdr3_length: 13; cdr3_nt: TGTGCCAGCAGTTACGGGACAGGGTTGGGCTACACCTTC; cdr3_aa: CASSYGTGLGYTF
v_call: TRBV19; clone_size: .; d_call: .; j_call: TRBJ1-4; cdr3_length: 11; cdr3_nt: TGTGCCAGCGAAATTCGGGAAAAACTGTTTTTT; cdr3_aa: CASEIREKLFF
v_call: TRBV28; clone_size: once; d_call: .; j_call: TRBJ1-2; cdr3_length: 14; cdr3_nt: TGTGCCAGCAGTGAGGGGTTCAGCCTCAATGGCTACACCTTC; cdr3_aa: CASSEGFSLNGYTF
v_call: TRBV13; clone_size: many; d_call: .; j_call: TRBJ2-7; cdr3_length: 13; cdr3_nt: TGTGCCAGCAGCTCCCCTGGGGCCTACGAGCAGTACTTC; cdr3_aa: CASSSPGAYEQYF
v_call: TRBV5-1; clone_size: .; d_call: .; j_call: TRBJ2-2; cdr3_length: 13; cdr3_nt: TGCGCCAGCAGCCCAGGGAGAGGCGGGGAGCTGTTTTTT; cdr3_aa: CASSPGRGGELFF
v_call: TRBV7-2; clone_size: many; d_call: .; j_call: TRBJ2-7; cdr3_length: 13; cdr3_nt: TGTGCCAGCAGCCTTGCCTCCCTCGGCGAGCAGTACTTC; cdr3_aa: CASSLASLGEQYF
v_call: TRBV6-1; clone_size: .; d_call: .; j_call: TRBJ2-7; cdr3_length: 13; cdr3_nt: TGTGCCAGCAGTGTTTCAGTCGACTACGAGCAGTACTTC; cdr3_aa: CASSVSVDYEQYF
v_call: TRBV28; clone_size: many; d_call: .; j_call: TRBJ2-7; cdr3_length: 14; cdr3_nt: TGTGCCAGCAGTCTCGATTGGGCAGGGAACGAGCAGTACTTC; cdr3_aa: CASSLDWAGNEQYF
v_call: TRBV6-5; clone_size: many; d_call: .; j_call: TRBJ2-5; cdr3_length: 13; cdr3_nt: TGTGCCAGCAGTTACGGGCCCAAAGAGACCCAGTACTTC; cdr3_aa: CASSYGPKETQYF
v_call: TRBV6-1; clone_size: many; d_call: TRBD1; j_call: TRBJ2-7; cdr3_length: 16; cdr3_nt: TGTGCCAGCAGTGAAGCTCCGACAGGGGGGTCCTACGAGCAGTACTTC; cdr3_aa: CASSEAPTGGSYEQYF
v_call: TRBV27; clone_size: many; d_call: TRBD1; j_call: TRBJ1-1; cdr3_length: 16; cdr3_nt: TGTGCCAGCAGTTTATGGTTCGGGACAGGCCCCTATAAGGCTTTCTTT; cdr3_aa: CASSLWFGTGPYKAFF
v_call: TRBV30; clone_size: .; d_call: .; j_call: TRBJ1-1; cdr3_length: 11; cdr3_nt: TGTGCCTGGAGTAAAGGTACTGAAGCTTTCTTT; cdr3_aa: CAWSKGTEAFF
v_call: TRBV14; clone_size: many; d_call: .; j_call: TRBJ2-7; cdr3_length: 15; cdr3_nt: TGTGCCAGCAGCCCCCCTGTTGGGCAGTTATACGAGCAGTACTTC; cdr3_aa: CASSPPVGQLYEQYF
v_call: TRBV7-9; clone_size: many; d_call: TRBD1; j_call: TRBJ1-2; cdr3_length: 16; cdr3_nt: TGTGCCAGCAGCTTAGGTGGACAGGATTCTAACTATGGCTACACCTTC; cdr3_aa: CASSLGGQDSNYGYTF
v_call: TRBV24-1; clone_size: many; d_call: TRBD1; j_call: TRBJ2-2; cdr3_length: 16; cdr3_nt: TGTGCCACCAGTTTGACCGGGACAGGGACCACCGGGGAGCTGTTTTTT; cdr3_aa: CATSLTGTGTTGELFF
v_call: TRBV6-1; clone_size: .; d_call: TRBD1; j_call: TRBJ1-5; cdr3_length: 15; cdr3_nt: TGTGCCAGCAGCCCGGACAGGGCGAGCAATCAGCCCCAGCATTTT; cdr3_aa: CASSPDRASNQPQHF
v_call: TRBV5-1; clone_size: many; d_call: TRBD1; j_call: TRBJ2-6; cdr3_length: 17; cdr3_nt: TGCGCCAGCACCTGGGACAGGGCTAGCTCTGGGGCCAACGTCCTGACTTTC; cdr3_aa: CASTWDRASSGANVLTF
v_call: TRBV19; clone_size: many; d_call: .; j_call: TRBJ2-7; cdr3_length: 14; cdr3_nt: TGTGCCAGTAGTACATCGGGAGTTCCCTACGAGCAGTACTTC; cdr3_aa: CASSTSGVPYEQYF
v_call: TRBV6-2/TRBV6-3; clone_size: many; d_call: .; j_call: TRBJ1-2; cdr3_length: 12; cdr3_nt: TGTGCCAGCAGACCTGCTAACTGTGGCTACACCTTC; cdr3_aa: CASRPANCGYTF
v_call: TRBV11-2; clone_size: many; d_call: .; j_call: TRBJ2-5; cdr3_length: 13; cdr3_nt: TGTGCCAGCAGCTTAGATGAGGCAGGCCGGGAGAACTTC; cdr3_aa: CASSLDEAGRENF
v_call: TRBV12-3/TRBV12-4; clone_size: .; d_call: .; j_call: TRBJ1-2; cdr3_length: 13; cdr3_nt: TGTGCCAGCACTCATGGCCACAACTATGGCTACACCTTC; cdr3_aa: CASTHGHNYGYTF
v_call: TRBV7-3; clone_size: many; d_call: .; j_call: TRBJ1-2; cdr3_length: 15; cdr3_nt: TGTGCCAGCAGCTTAACTCCCGGAGAAAGCTATGGCTACACCTTC; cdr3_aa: CASSLTPGESYGYTF